The T cell receptor beta chain under discussion was sequenced for a study of cytomegalovirus exposure and HLA in healthy donors. Looked up from germline, CDR1 is SGHVS and CDR2 is FNYEAQ. Trimming took 5 bases from V and 3 from J; bases not matched to a gene: 14. This CDR3 region has 18 residues. PCR employed 60 Vbeta and 13 Jbeta primers. Profiled with immunoSEQ multiplex PCR; TCRdb holds only in-frame clones, not every one. The sample table includes approximately 150,000 clones. Regarding this clone: Antigen specificity is unknown.

Findings and caveats of the study: Per a later analysis, approximately 16,000 TCR beta sequences showed association with HLA alleles at 0.05 false discovery rate.

Sequenced material: PBMCs. V is TRBV7-6 and J is TRBJ2-5; 11 nucleotides match TRBD2. The origin of this receptor is a woman in her late teens or twenties in good health and CMV-seronegative. The CDR3 DNA sequence: TGTGCCAGCAGCCCTGACTTTATTGGGACTAGCGGAAAAGAGACCCAGTACTTC. This codes for CASSPDFIGTSGKETQYF.